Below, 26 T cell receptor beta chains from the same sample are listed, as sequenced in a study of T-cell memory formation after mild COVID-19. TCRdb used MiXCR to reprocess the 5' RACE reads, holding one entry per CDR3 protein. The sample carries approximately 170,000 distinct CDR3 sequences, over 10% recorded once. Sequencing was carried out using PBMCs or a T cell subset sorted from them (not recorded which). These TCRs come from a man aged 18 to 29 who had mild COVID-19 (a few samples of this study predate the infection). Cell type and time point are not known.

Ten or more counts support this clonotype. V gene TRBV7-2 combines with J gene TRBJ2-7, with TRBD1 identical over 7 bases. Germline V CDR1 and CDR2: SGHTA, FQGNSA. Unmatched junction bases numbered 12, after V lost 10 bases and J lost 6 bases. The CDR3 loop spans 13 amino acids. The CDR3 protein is CATKRDSESEQYV. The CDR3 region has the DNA TGTGCCACAAAAAGGGACAGTGAATCCGAGCAGTACGTC.

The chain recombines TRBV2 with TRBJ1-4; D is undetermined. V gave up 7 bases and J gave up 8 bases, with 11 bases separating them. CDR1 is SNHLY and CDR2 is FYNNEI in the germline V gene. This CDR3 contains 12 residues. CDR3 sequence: CASNRAAEKLFF. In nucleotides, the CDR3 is TGTGCCAGCAATCGAGCGGCAGAAAAACTGTTTTTT.

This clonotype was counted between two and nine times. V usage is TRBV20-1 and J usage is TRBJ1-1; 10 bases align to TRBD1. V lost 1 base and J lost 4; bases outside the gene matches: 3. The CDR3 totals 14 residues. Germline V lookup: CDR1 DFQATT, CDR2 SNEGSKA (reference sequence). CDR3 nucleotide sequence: TGCAGTGCTAGAGCTGACAGGGGGCGCACTGAAGCTTTCTTT. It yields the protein CSARADRGRTEAFF.

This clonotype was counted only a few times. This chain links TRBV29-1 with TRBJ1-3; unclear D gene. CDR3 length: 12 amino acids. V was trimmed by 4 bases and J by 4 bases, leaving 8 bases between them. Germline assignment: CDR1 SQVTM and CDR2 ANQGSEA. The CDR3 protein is CSVVIPGNTIYF. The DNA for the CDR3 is TGCAGCGTTGTAATCCCCGGAAACACCATATATTTT.

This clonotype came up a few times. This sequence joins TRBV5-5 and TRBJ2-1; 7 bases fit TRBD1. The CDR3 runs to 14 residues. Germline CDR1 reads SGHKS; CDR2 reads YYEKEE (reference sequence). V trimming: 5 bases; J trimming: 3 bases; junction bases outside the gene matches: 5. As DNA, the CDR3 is TGTGCCAGCAGGTTGACAGGGAACTACAATGAGCAGTTCTTC. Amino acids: CASRLTGNYNEQFF. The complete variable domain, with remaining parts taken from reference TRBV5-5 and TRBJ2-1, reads DAGVTQSPTHLIKTRGQQVTLRCSPISGHKSVSWYQQVLGQGPQFIFQYYEKEERGRGNFPDRFSARQFPNYSSELNVNALLLGDSALYLCASRLTGNYNEQFFGPGTRLTVL.

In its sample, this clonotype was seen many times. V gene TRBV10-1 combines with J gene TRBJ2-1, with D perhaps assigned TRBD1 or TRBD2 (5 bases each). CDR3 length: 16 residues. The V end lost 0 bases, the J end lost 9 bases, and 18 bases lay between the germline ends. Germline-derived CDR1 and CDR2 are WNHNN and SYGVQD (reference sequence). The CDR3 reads CASSESLGEGFSEQFF. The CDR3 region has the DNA TGCGCCAGCAGTGAGTCCTTGGGGGAAGGTTTTAGTGAGCAGTTCTTC.

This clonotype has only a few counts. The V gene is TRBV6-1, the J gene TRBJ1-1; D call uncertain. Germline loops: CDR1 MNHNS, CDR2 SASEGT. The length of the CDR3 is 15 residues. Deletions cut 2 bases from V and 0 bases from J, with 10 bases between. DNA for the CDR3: TGTGCCAGCAGTGAACTAGGTCAGATGAACACTGAAGCTTTCTTT. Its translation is CASSELGQMNTEAFF.

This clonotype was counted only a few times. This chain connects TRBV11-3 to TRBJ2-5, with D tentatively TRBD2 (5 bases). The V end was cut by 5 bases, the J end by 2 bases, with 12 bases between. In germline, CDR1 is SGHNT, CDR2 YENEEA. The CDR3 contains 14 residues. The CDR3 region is CASSRYEGQETQYF. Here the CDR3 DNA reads TGTGCCAGCAGCAGATACGAGGGACAAGAGACCCAGTACTTC.

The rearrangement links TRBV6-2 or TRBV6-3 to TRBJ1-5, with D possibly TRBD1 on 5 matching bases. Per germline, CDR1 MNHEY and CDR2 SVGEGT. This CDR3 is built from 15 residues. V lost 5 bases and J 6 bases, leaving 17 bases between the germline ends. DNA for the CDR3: TGTGCCAGCAGTCACCTGGGGGGTATGGGTCAGCCCCAGCATTTT. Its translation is CASSHLGGMGQPQHF.

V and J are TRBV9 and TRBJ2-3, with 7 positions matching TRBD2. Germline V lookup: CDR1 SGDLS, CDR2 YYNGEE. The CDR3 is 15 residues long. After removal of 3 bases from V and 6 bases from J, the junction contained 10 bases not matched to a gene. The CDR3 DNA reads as TGTGCCAGCAGCGCGAGCGGGGAACTCACGGATACGCAGTATTTT. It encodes CASSASGELTDTQYF.

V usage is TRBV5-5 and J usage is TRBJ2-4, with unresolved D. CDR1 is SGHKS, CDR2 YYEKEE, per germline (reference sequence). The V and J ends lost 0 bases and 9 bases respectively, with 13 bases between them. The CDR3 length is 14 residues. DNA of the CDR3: TGTGCCAGCAGCTTGGAGCTGGGTTTGGGCATTCAGTACTTC. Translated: CASSLELGLGIQYF.

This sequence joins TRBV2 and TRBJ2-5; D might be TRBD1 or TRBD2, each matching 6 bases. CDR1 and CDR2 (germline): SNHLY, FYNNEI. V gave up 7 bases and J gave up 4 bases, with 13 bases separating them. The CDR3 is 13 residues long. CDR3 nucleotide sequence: TGTGCCAGCAATAGGGGGGAAGGAGAGACCCAGTACTTC. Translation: CASNRGEGETQYF.

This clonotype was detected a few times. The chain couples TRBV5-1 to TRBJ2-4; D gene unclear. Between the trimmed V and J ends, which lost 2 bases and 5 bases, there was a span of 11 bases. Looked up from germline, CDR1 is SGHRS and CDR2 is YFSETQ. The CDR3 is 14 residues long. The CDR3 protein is CASSFDPGENIQYF. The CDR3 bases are TGCGCCAGCAGCTTCGATCCTGGGGAAAACATTCAGTACTTC. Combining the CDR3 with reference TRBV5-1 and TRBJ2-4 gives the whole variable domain KAGVTQTPRYLIKTRGQQVTLSCSPISGHRSVSWYQQTPGQGLQFLFEYFSETQRNKGNFPGRFSGRQFSNSRSEMNVSTLELGDSALYLCASSFDPGENIQYFGAGTRLSVL.

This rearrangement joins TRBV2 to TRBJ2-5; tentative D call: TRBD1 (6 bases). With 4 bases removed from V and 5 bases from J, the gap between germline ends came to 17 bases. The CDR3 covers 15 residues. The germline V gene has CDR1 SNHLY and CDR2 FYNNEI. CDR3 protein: CASSARDITGETQYF. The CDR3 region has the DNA TGTGCCAGCAGTGCCCGGGACATAACCGGCGAGACCCAGTACTTC. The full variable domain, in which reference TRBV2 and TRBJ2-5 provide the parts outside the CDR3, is EPEVTQTPSHQVTQMGQEVILRCVPISNHLYFYWYRQILGQKVEFLVSFYNNEISEKSEIFDDQFSVERPDGSNFTLKIRSTKLEDSAMYFCASSARDITGETQYFGPGTRLLVL.

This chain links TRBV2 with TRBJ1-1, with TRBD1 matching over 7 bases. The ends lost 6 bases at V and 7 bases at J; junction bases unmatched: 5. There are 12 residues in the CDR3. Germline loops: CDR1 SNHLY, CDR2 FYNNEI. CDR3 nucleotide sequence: TGTGCCAGCAGGGCCCACAGGGGTGAAGCTTTCTTT. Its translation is CASRAHRGEAFF. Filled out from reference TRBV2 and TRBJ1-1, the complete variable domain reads EPEVTQTPSHQVTQMGQEVILRCVPISNHLYFYWYRQILGQKVEFLVSFYNNEISEKSEIFDDQFSVERPDGSNFTLKIRSTKLEDSAMYFCASRAHRGEAFFGQGTRLTVV.

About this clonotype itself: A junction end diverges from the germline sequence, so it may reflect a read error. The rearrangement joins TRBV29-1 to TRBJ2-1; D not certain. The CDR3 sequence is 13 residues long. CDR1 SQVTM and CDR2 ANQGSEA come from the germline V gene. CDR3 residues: CRVGRTSYNEQFF. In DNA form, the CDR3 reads TGCAGAGTTGGTAGGACCTCCTACAATGAGCAGTTCTTC.

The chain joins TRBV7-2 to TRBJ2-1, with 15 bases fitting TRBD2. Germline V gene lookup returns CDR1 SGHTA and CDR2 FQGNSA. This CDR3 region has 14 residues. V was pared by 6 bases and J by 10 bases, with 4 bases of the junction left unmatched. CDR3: CASRGLAGGWEQFF. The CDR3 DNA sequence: TGTGCCAGCAGGGGACTAGCGGGGGGCTGGGAGCAGTTCTTC. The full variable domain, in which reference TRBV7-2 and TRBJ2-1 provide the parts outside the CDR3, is GAGVSQSPSNKVTEKGKDVELRCDPISGHTALYWYRQSLGQGLEFLIYFQGNSAPDKSGLPSDRFSAERTGGSVSTLTIQRTQQEDSAVYLCASRGLAGGWEQFFGPGTRLTVL.

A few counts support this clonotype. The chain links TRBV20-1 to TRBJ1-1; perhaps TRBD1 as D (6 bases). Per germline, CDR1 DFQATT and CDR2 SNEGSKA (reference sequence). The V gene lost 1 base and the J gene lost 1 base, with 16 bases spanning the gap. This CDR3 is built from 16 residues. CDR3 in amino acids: CSARGAGGRENTEAFF. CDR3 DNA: TGCAGTGCTAGAGGGGCCGGGGGCAGGGAGAACACTGAAGCTTTCTTT.

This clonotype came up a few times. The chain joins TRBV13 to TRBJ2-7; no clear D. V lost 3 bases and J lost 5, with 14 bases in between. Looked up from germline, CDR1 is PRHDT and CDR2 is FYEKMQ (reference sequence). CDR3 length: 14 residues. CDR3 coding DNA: TGTGCCAGCAGCTTCACGGAGCCCCTGGACGAGCAGTACGTC. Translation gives CASSFTEPLDEQYV.

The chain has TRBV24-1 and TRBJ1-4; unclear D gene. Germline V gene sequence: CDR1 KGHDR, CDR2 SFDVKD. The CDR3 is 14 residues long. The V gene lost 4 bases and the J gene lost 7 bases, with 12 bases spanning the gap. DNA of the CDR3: TGTGCCACCAGTGAAGACGGCCTGATTGAAAAACTGTTTTTT. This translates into CATSEDGLIEKLFF.

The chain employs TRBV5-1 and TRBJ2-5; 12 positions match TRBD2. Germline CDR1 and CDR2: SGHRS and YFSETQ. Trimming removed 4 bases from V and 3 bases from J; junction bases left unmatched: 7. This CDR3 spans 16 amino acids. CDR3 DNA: TGCGCCAGCAGCCCCGGAAGGACTAGCGGGGAAGAGACCCAGTACTTC. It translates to CASSPGRTSGEETQYF.

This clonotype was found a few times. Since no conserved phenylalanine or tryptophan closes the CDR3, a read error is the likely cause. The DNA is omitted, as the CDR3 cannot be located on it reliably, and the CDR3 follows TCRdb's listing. The CDR3: CASTLYTTASY. This chain connects TRBV2 to TRBJ2-7. The CDR3 spans 11 amino acids, including both terminal residues. Germline V gene lookup returns CDR1 SNHLY and CDR2 FYNNEI.

The CDR3 sequence: CASSLMGHSTDTQYF. The DNA of the CDR3 is TGTGCCAGCAGCTTGATGGGACATAGCACAGATACGCAGTATTTT. The chain couples TRBV7-9 to TRBJ2-3; the D gene is possibly TRBD1 (6 bases). Germline V CDR1 and CDR2: SEHNR, FQNEAQ (reference sequence). With 3 bases removed from V and 0 bases from J, the gap between germline ends came to 10 bases. This CDR3 region has 15 residues.

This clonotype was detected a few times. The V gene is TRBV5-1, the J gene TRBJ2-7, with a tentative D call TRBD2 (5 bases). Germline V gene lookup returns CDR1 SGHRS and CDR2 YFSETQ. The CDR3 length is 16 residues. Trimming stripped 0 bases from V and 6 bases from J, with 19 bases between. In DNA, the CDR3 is TGCGCCAGCAGCTTGGACCAGTCGGGAACCTTTTCCGAGCAGTACTTC. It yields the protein CASSLDQSGTFSEQYF.

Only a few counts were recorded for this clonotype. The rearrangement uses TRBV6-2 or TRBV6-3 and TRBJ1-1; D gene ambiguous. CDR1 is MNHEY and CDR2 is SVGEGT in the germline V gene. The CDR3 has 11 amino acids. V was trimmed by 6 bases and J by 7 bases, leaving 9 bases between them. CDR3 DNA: TGTGCCAGCAGCCACGAAGGTGAAGCTTTCTTT. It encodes CASSHEGEAFF.

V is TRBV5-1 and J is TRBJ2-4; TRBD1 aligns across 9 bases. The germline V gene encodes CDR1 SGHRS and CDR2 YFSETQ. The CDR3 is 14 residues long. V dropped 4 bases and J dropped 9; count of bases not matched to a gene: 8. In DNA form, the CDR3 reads TGCGCCAGCAGCGGCGGGACAGGGAGGGCCATTCAGTACTTC. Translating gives CASSGGTGRAIQYF.